A single sample is the source of the 6 T cell receptor beta chains below, sequenced in a study of T cell responses to AZD1222 COVID-19 vaccine. Libraries were prepared by immunoSEQ multiplex PCR; TCRdb keeps only in-frame clonotypes and omits some of them. The sample lists about 110,000 clones, roughly 87% seen once, with less than 6% in the top ten. The sample in question was peripheral blood, obtained on day 0 of AZD1222 vaccination. The origin of the receptors is an adult in good health.

The J gene is TRBJ2-2, the V gene TRBV14; D is uncertain. Germline CDR1 reads SGHDN; CDR2 reads FVKESK. The CDR3 runs to 13 residues. V was cut by 4 bases and J by 5 bases, with 8 bases left in between. CDR3 in DNA: TGTGCCAGCAGCCCGGCCCTGACCGGGGAGCTGTTTTTT. This translates into CASSPALTGELFF.

The gene calls are TRBV5-1 and TRBJ2-5; no reliable D call. The germline V and J ends were trimmed by 5 bases and 3 bases, with 8 bases remaining between them. Germline V gene sequence: CDR1 SGHRS, CDR2 YFSETQ. The CDR3 has 12 residues. CDR3 nucleotides: TGCGCCAGCAGGGGTATGGAAGAGACCCAGTACTTC. This encodes CASRGMEETQYF.

This chain joins TRBV6-5 and TRBJ1-1; possible D gene TRBD1, 5 bases. Per the germline V gene, CDR1 is MNHEY and CDR2 is SVGAGI. V lost 7 bases and J 1 base, leaving 13 bases between the germline ends. The CDR3 is 14 residues long. CDR3 sequence: CASKVPGTNTEAFF. DNA for the CDR3: TGTGCCAGCAAGGTTCCAGGGACGAACACTGAAGCTTTCTTT.

There are a few counts of this clone. V is TRBV7-2 and J is TRBJ2-7; TRBD2 agrees at 11 bases. CDR1 is SGHTA and CDR2 is FQGNSA in the germline V gene. This CDR3 spans 18 amino acids. Trimming cost V 5 bases and J 2 bases; bases outside gene matches: 14. CDR3 bases: TGTGCCAGCAGCCCCTCGTTTCTAGCGGGGGGCTGGGCCTACGAGCAGTACTTC. Protein: CASSPSFLAGGWAYEQYF.

Written as DNA, the CDR3 is TGTGCCAGCAGCACCGGGACAGGGGTTGGCTACACCTTC. Translation gives CASSTGTGVGYTF. This chain connects TRBV12-3 or TRBV12-4 to TRBJ1-2; 10 bases align to TRBD1. This CDR3 spans 13 amino acids. After removal of 6 bases from V and 7 bases from J, the junction contained 5 bases not matched to a gene.

The chain recombines TRBV18 with TRBJ1-1; possible D gene TRBD1, 5 bases. Deletions cut 2 bases from V and 2 bases from J, with 12 bases between. This CDR3 is built from 15 residues. Germline CDR1 reads KGHSH; CDR2 reads LQKENI. CDR3 amino acids: CASSPTQGINTEAFF. The DNA of the CDR3 is TGTGCCAGCTCACCAACGCAGGGTATCAACACTGAAGCTTTCTTT. Full variable domain (outside the CDR3, taken from reference TRBV18 and TRBJ1-1): NAGVMQNPRHLVRRRGQEARLRCSPMKGHSHVYWYRQLPEEGLKFMVYLQKENIIDESGMPKERFSAEFPKEGPSILRIQQVVRGDSAAYFCASSPTQGINTEAFFGQGTRLTVV.